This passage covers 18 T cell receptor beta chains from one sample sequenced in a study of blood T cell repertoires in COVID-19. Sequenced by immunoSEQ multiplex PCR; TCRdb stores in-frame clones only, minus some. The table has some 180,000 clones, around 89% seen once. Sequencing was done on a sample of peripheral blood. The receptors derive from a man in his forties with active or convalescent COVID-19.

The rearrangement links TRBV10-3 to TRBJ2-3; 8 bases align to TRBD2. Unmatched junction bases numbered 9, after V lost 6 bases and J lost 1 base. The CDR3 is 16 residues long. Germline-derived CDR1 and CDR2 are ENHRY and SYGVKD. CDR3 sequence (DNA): TGTGCCATCAGACCGGGGGGGCTGATGGGCACAGATACGCAGTATTTT. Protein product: CAIRPGGLMGTDTQYF.

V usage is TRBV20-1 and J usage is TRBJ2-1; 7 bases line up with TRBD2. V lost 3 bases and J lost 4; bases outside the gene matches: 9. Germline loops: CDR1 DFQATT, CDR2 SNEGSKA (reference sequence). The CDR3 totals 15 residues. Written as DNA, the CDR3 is TGCAGTGCTAGTTGGCTAGCGGTTCCTTACAATGAGCAGTTCTTC. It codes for CSASWLAVPYNEQFF.

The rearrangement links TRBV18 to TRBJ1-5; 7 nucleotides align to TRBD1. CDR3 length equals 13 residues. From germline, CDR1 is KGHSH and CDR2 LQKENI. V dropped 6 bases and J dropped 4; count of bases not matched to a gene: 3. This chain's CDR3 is CASSQGVNQPQHF. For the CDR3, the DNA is TGTGCCAGCTCTCAGGGGGTAAATCAGCCCCAGCATTTT.

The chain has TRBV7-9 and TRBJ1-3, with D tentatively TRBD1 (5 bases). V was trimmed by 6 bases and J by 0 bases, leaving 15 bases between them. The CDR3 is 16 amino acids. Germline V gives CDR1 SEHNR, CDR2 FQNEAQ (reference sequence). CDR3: CASSPRGATSGNTIYF. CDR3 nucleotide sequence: TGTGCCAGCAGTCCCCGTGGGGCTACCTCTGGAAACACCATATATTTT.

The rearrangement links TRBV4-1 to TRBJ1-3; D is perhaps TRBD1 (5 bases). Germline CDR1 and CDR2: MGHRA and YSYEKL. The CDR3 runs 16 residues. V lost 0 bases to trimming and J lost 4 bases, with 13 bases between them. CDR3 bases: TGCGCCAGCAGCCAAGAGGATTCTCCAGGGGGAAACACCATATATTTT. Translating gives CASSQEDSPGGNTIYF.

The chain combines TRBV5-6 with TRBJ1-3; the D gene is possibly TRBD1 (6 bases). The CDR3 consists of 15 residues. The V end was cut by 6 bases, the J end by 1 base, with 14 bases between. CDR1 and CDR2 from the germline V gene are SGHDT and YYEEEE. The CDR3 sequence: CASTRGGASGNTIYF. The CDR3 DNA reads TGTGCCAGCACCCGCGGGGGGGCATCTGGAAACACCATATATTTT.

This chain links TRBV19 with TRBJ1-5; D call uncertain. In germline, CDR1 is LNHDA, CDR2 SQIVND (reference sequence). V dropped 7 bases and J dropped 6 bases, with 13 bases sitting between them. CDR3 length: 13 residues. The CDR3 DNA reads TGTGCCAGTATGCCCGGGTCGAGTCAGCCCCAGCATTTT. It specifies CASMPGSSQPQHF.

CDR3 DNA: TGTGCCAGCAGCAATGCCGGGACAGGGATGAGTGGCTACACCTTC. It translates to CASSNAGTGMSGYTF. J is TRBJ1-2 and V is TRBV7-3; 9 bases are shared with TRBD1. This CDR3 has 15 residues. Looked up from germline, CDR1 is SGHTA and CDR2 is FQGTGA. V dropped 5 bases and J dropped 7; count of bases not matched to a gene: 11. Supplemented by reference TRBV7-3 and TRBJ1-2, the full variable domain reads GAGVSQTPSNKVTEKGKYVELRCDPISGHTALYWYRQSLGQGPEFLIYFQGTGAADDSGLPNDRFFAVRPEGSVSTLKIQRTERGDSAVYLCASSNAGTGMSGYTFGSGTRLTVV.

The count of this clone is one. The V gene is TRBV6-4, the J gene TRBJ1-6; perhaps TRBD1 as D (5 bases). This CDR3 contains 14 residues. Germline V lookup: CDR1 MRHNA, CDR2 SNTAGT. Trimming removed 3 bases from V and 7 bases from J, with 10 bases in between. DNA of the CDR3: TGTGCCAGCAGTGAGGGGGGAGGCAATTCACCCCTCCACTTT. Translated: CASSEGGGNSPLHF.

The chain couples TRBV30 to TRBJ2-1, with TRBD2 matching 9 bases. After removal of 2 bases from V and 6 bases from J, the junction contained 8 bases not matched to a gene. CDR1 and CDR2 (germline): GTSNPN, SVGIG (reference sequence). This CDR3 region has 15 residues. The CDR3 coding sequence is TGTGCCTGGAGTTCAATAGCGGGAGTAGGCAATGAGCAGTTCTTC. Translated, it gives CAWSSIAGVGNEQFF.

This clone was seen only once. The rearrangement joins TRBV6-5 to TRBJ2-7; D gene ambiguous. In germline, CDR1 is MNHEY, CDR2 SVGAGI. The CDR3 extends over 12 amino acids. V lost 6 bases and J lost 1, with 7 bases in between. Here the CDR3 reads CASSRLSYEQYF. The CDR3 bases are TGTGCCAGCAGCCGGTTATCCTACGAGCAGTACTTC.

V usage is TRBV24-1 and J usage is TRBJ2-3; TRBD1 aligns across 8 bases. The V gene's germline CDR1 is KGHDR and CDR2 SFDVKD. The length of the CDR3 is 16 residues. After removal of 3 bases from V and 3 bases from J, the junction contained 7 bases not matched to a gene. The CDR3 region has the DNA TGTGCCACCAGTGATCGGACAGGGCTCGTAACAGATACGCAGTATTTT. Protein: CATSDRTGLVTDTQYF.

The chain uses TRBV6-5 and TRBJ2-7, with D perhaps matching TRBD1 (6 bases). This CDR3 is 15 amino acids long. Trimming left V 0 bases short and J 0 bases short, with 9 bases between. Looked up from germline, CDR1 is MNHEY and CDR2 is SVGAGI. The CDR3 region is CASSYSGTSSYEQYF. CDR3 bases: TGTGCCAGCAGTTACTCAGGGACAAGCTCCTACGAGCAGTACTTC.

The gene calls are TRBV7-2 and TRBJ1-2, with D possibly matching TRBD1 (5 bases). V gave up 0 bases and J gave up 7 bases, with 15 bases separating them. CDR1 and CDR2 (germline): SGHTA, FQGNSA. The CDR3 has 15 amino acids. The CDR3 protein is CASSLAGWGLGGYTF. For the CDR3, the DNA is TGTGCCAGCAGCTTAGCGGGCTGGGGCCTAGGTGGCTACACCTTC.

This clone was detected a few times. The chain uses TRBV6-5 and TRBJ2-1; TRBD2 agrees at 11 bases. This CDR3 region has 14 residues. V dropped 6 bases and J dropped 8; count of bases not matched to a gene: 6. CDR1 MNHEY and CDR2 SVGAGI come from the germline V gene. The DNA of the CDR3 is TGTGCCAGCAGCGGGACTAGCGGTGGATATGAGCAGTTCTTC. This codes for CASSGTSGGYEQFF.

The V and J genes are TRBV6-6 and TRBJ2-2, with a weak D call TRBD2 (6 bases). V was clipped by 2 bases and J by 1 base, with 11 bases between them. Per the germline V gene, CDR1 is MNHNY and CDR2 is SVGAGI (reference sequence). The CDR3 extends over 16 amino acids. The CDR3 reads CASSYGGLMNTGELFF. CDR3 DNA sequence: TGTGCCAGCAGTTACGGGGGACTGATGAACACCGGGGAGCTGTTTTTT.

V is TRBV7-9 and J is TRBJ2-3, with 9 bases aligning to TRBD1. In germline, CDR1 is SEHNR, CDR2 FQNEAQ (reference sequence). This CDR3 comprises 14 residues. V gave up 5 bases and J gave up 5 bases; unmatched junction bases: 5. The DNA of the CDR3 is TGTGCCAGCAGCACCGGACAGGGGAAAGATACGCAGTATTTT. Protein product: CASSTGQGKDTQYF.

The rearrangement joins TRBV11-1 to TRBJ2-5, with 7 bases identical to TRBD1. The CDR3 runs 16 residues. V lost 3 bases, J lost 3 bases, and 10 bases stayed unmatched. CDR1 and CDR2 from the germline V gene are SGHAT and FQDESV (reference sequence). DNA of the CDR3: TGTGCCAGCAGCTTCCAACAGGGGACCAGGGAAGAGACCCAGTACTTC. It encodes CASSFQQGTREETQYF.